The 27 T cell receptor beta chains reported below all come from one sample, sequenced in a study of cytomegalovirus exposure and HLA in healthy donors. The PCR had 60 Vbeta and 13 Jbeta primers. Method: immunoSEQ multiplex PCR; TCRdb's copy keeps in-frame clones and lacks some. This sample has 150,000 to 200,000 clones, with around 81% found just once. Sequencing was done on a sample of PBMCs. These receptors all stem from a man between 18 and 29 years old in good health and CMV-seronegative.

The rearrangement uses TRBV4-3 and TRBJ2-1; 7 bases agree with TRBD2. CDR1 LGHNA and CDR2 YSLEER come from the germline V gene. CDR3 length: 18 residues. V shed 6 bases, J shed 9 bases, and the junction held 23 bases outside the gene matches. This CDR3 is CASSPSSGAGRFLGEQFF. The CDR3 DNA sequence: TGCGCCAGCAGTCCAAGCTCGGGAGCGGGGCGATTCTTGGGTGAGCAGTTCTTC.

This chain connects TRBV9 to TRBJ1-1; TRBD1 might be the D (6 bases). CDR3 length equals 14 residues. Germline V CDR1 and CDR2: SGDLS, YYNGEE. V lost 3 bases, J lost 4 bases, and 13 bases lay in between. The CDR3 DNA is TGTGCCAGCAGCGCGAGTATACAGGGCACTGAAGCTTTCTTT. It yields the protein CASSASIQGTEAFF. The full variable domain, rest sourced from reference TRBV9 and TRBJ1-1, is DSGVTQTPKHLITATGQRVTLRCSPRSGDLSVYWYQQSLDQGLQFLIQYYNGEERAKGNILERFSAQQFPDLHSELNLSSLELGDSALYFCASSASIQGTEAFFGQGTRLTVV.

As DNA, the CDR3 is TGTGCCAGCAGCGTCGCCTCGTGGGACATTCTGTTCTTC. It codes for CASSVASWDILFF. The chain couples TRBV9 to TRBJ2-1; D might be TRBD1 (6 bases). Between the trimmed V and J ends, which lost 2 bases and 15 bases, there was a span of 18 bases. The CDR3 spans 13 residues. Germline CDR1 reads SGDLS; CDR2 reads YYNGEE.

This chain joins TRBV2 and TRBJ1-1; no firm D call. Trimming stripped 6 bases from V and 0 bases from J, with 8 bases between. Per germline, CDR1 SNHLY and CDR2 FYNNEI. The CDR3 sequence is 13 residues long. Here the CDR3 DNA reads TGTGCCAGCAGGGAGGAGGTGAACACTGAAGCTTTCTTT. This codes for CASREEVNTEAFF.

This chain links TRBV6-5 with TRBJ1-1, with a tentative D call TRBD1 (6 bases). The CDR3 sequence is 12 residues long. V was trimmed by 6 bases and J by 6 bases, leaving 11 bases between them. The germline CDR1 and CDR2 sequences are MNHEY and SVGAGI. The CDR3 sequence: CASSFRGAEAFF. CDR3 sequence (DNA): TGTGCCAGCAGCTTCAGGGGTGCTGAAGCTTTCTTT.

The rearrangement links TRBV28 to TRBJ2-7; 7 positions match TRBD1. The V segment lost 3 bases and the J segment 7 bases; nucleotides outside the gene matches: 9. The CDR3 covers 14 residues. The V gene's germline CDR1 is MDHEN and CDR2 SYDVKM. CDR3: CASSLATGFREQYF. The CDR3 DNA follows: TGTGCCAGCAGTTTGGCGACAGGGTTCAGGGAGCAGTACTTC.

CDR3 nucleotides: TGTGCCATCAGTGACTCGGACAGGGGAACCAATCAGCCCCAGCATTTT. The encoded protein is CAISDSDRGTNQPQHF. The rearrangement uses TRBV10-3 and TRBJ1-5, with 9 bases fitting TRBD1. The CDR3 covers 16 residues. Germline loops: CDR1 ENHRY, CDR2 SYGVKD. After removal of 3 bases from V and 3 bases from J, the junction contained 6 bases not matched to a gene.

With regard to this clone: At one boundary the junction diverges from the germline segment, which might be a read error. The genes are TRBV7-9 and TRBJ1-6, with D possibly being TRBD1 (6 bases). Germline V gene lookup returns CDR1 SEHNR and CDR2 FQNEAQ (reference sequence). The CDR3 consists of 17 residues. The chain's CDR3 is CSSSLTGLGYYNSPLHF. The CDR3 DNA sequence: TGTTCCAGCAGCCTTACAGGGTTAGGCTACTATAATTCACCCCTCCACTTT.

This clone has just a few counts. The rearrangement joins TRBV9 to TRBJ2-1, with no clear D. This CDR3 contains 15 residues. V lost 0 bases and J lost 2, with 9 bases in between. The germline V gene encodes CDR1 SGDLS and CDR2 YYNGEE. This CDR3 is CASSVGGSTYNEQFF. The CDR3 bases are TGTGCCAGCAGCGTAGGCGGTAGTACCTACAATGAGCAGTTCTTC.

This chain links TRBV7-3 with TRBJ2-6; 7 bases line up with TRBD1. Trimming cost V 1 base and J 4 bases; bases outside gene matches: 10. From germline, CDR1 is SGHTA and CDR2 FQGTGA. CDR3 size: 18 residues. Here the CDR3 reads CASSLIRQGPWGANVLTF. CDR3 nucleotide sequence: TGTGCCAGCAGCTTAATCCGACAGGGCCCGTGGGGGGCCAACGTCCTGACTTTC.

V and J are TRBV5-1 and TRBJ1-1; 7 bases match TRBD1. CDR1 is SGHRS, CDR2 YFSETQ, per germline. There are 14 residues in the CDR3. With V trimmed by 4 bases and J by 0 bases, 3 bases remained unmatched. CDR3: CASSPGTVNTEAFF. DNA of the CDR3: TGCGCCAGCAGCCCCGGGACAGTGAACACTGAAGCTTTCTTT.

The chain has TRBV5-8 and TRBJ2-2; TRBD1 might be the D (5 bases). V lost 1 base and J lost 6, with 7 bases in between. The CDR3 extends over 13 amino acids. CDR1 is SGHTS, CDR2 YDEGEE, per germline. CDR3 DNA: TGTGCCAGCAGCTTGAAGGGGCCCGGGGAGCTGTTTTTT. This sequence encodes CASSLKGPGELFF.

This sequence joins TRBV7-3 and TRBJ2-1; TRBD2 matches at 12 bases. This CDR3 spans 16 amino acids. The V and J ends lost 2 bases and 5 bases, in that order; junction bases with no gene match: 4. From germline, CDR1 is SGHTA and CDR2 FQGTGA. The CDR3 DNA is TGTGCCAGCAGCTTAGAGGGGACTAGCGGGCACAATGAGCAGTTCTTC. Its translation is CASSLEGTSGHNEQFF.

In this sample, this clone turned up a few times. The chain combines TRBV7-9 with TRBJ2-7, with TRBD1 matching over 9 bases. Germline V gives CDR1 SEHNR, CDR2 FQNEAQ (reference sequence). J lost 1 base, V lost 4 bases, and 5 bases had no gene match. The length of the CDR3 is 15 residues. CDR3 bases: TGTGCCAGCAGCTCGGGACAGGGCAGGTCCTACGAGCAGTACTTC. It is translated as CASSSGQGRSYEQYF.

This clone was observed a few times. The gene calls are TRBV7-9 and TRBJ2-7, with a weak D call TRBD1 (6 bases). Trimming cost V 4 bases and J 5 bases, with 9 bases left between them. The CDR3 contains 12 residues. The germline CDR1 and CDR2 sequences are SEHNR and FQNEAQ (reference sequence). CDR3 amino acids: CASSSRQDEQYF. Written as DNA, the CDR3 is TGTGCCAGCAGCTCGCGACAGGACGAGCAGTACTTC.

The chain recombines TRBV7-6 with TRBJ2-2; TRBD1 agrees at 8 bases. The trim removed 5 bases at V and 5 bases at J, leaving 7 bases unmatched. CDR1 and CDR2 (germline): SGHVS, FNYEAQ. The CDR3 spans 15 residues. The CDR3 coding sequence is TGTGCCAGCAGCCAACGACAGGGGCGTACCGGGGAGCTGTTTTTT. Translated, it gives CASSQRQGRTGELFF.

The genes are TRBV11-3 and TRBJ2-5; TRBD2 aligns across 11 bases. Looked up from germline, CDR1 is SGHNT and CDR2 is YENEEA. The CDR3 covers 14 residues. The junction had 3 bases not matched to a gene; V was cut back by 5 bases and J by 4 bases. CDR3 sequence (DNA): TGTGCCAGCAGCGCGGGACTAGCGGCAGAGACCCAGTACTTC. Residues: CASSAGLAAETQYF.

The chain combines TRBV5-4 with TRBJ2-5, with a possible D match to TRBD2 (6 bases). CDR1 SGHNT and CDR2 YYREEE come from the germline V gene (reference sequence). This CDR3 contains 13 residues. V lost 0 bases to trimming and J lost 4 bases, with 7 bases between them. In nucleotides, the CDR3 is TGTGCCAGCAGCTTGGTGGGGGGAGAGACCCAGTACTTC. Protein product: CASSLVGGETQYF.

This clone showed up just a few times. This chain joins TRBV4-2 and TRBJ1-5; D remains unclear. The CDR3 is 14 amino acids. Germline loops: CDR1 LGHNA, CDR2 YNFKEQ. V was trimmed by 5 bases and J by 5 bases, leaving 13 bases between them. The CDR3 bases are TGTGCCAGCAGCTTGAGCCTAGTCGATCAGCCCCAGCATTTT. Its translation: CASSLSLVDQPQHF.

V usage is TRBV4-3 and J usage is TRBJ2-5; TRBD2 matches 14 bases. Germline V lookup: CDR1 LGHNA, CDR2 YSLEER. J lost 4 bases, V lost 0 bases, and 4 bases had no gene match. CDR3 size: 17 residues. The CDR3 region has the DNA TGCGCCAGCAGCCAAGACCGACTAGCGGGGGGGATAGAGACCCAGTACTTC. It is translated as CASSQDRLAGGIETQYF.

CDR3 region: CASSSTRASTNEKLFF. The CDR3 DNA reads as TGTGCCAGCAGCTCTACGCGGGCTTCAACTAATGAAAAACTGTTTTTT. The chain has TRBV5-5 and TRBJ1-4; no clear D gene. Per the germline V gene, CDR1 is SGHKS and CDR2 is YYEKEE (reference sequence). The V gene lost 3 bases and the J gene lost 0 bases, with 12 bases spanning the gap. CDR3 length: 16 residues.

The rearrangement joins TRBV11-2 to TRBJ2-5; 9 bases match TRBD2. Germline lookup yields CDR1 SGHAT and CDR2 FQNNGV. The CDR3 has 15 residues. The trim removed 5 bases at V and 5 bases at J, leaving 9 bases unmatched. CDR3 amino acids: CASSAVFSGGETQYF. CDR3 in DNA: TGTGCCAGCAGCGCAGTTTTCAGCGGGGGGGAGACCCAGTACTTC.

The genes are TRBV14 and TRBJ2-3; D remains unclear. This CDR3 is built from 14 residues. Trimming stripped 0 bases from V and 1 base from J, with 5 bases between. The germline V gene encodes CDR1 SGHDN and CDR2 FVKESK. CDR3 sequence reads: CASSQDIGTDTQYF. In DNA, the CDR3 is TGTGCCAGCAGCCAAGACATAGGCACAGATACGCAGTATTTT.

As concerns this clone: One junction end disagrees with the germline gene, perhaps due to a read error. The chain combines TRBV7-9 with TRBJ1-4; no reliable D call. CDR1 SEHNR and CDR2 FQNEAQ come from the germline V gene (reference sequence). The CDR3 runs 11 residues. The CDR3 reads CSSSFVEKLFF. The DNA for the CDR3 is TGTTCCAGCAGCTTCGTGGAAAAACTGTTTTTT.

This chain uses TRBV7-2 with TRBJ2-7, with D tentatively TRBD2 (5 bases). Germline V gives CDR1 SGHTA, CDR2 FQGNSA. Trimming cost V 1 base and J 3 bases, with 13 bases left between them. This CDR3 has 15 amino acids. The CDR3 reads CASSLDASGNYEQYF. CDR3 sequence (DNA): TGTGCCAGCAGCTTAGATGCCAGCGGAAACTACGAGCAGTACTTC.

The rearrangement links TRBV11-2 to TRBJ1-4; 7 bases agree with TRBD1. The V gene end was trimmed by 3 bases and the J gene end by 5 bases; junction bases not matched to a gene: 0. Germline V CDR1 and CDR2: SGHAT, FQNNGV. The length of the CDR3 is 13 residues. CDR3 DNA sequence: TGTGCCAGCAGCTTGGACAGGAATGAAAAACTGTTTTTT. It yields the protein CASSLDRNEKLFF.

The V gene is TRBV9, the J gene TRBJ2-1; 9 bases agree with TRBD2. V shed 3 bases and J 8 bases; nucleotides not matched to a gene: 15. CDR3 size: 17 residues. Germline values: CDR1 SGDLS, CDR2 YYNGEE. The CDR3 nucleotides read TGTGCCAGCAGCGACCGATTAGCGGGAGATGGGCGTGATGAGCAGTTCTTC. Translated: CASSDRLAGDGRDEQFF. The variable domain in full, completed from reference TRBV9 and TRBJ2-1, reads DSGVTQTPKHLITATGQRVTLRCSPRSGDLSVYWYQQSLDQGLQFLIQYYNGEERAKGNILERFSAQQFPDLHSELNLSSLELGDSALYFCASSDRLAGDGRDEQFFGPGTRLTVL.